Here is one TCR beta chain with its context. This sample is drawn from a study of blood T cell repertoires in COVID-19. Looking at the study overall: Samples representing acute and convalescent COVID-19 were sourced from the United States, Italy and Spain.

Those enrolled, adults aged roughly 18 to 89 years, came from some 25 US areas. Participant reports of clinical history set cohort assignment. Method: immunoSEQ multiplex PCR; TCRdb's copy keeps in-frame clones and lacks some. The sample has roughly 150,000 clones; 84% are singletons. The source material was PBMCs or T cells enriched from blood (not recorded which). This clonotype originated in a man aged 50 to 59 in a cohort exposed to, infected with or recovered from COVID-19 (not recorded which).

The CDR3 DNA reads TGTGCCAGCAGCCTTAGCGGTGCGAACACCGGGGAGCTGTTTTTT. Protein: CASSLSGANTGELFF. The rearrangement joins TRBV7-2 to TRBJ2-2, with D perhaps TRBD2 (6 bases). This CDR3 contains 15 residues. V gave up 5 bases and J gave up 0 bases, with 10 bases separating them. Germline V gene sequence: CDR1 SGHTA, CDR2 FQGNSA.